These 27 T cell receptor beta chains were all obtained from the same sample, sequenced in a study of blood T cells in healthy people across ages. A second about 6 to 11 cycle PCR used barcoded and J-beta primers. TCRdb passed the 5' RACE reads through MiXCR, listing each CDR3 protein once. This table holds 1 million or so distinct CDR3 sequences, less than 25% found once. The same sample was also studied in work on T cells of mothers and their children.

Source material: blood. Every receptor here comes from a girl aged 2 to 9 in good health.

The J gene is TRBJ2-3, the V gene TRBV20-1; 9 bases match TRBD1. V shed 6 bases and J 4 bases; nucleotides not matched to a gene: 8. The CDR3 spans 14 residues. CDR1 and CDR2 (germline): DFQATT, SNEGSKA (reference sequence). The CDR3 reads CSAPGQGGSDTQYF. CDR3 sequence (DNA): TGCAGTGCGCCGGGACAGGGTGGATCAGATACGCAGTATTTT.

The chain carries TRBV20-1 and TRBJ2-7, with TRBD1 as a possible D gene (5 bases). Trimming pared 4 bases from V and 1 base from J, leaving 14 bases between. Germline V lookup: CDR1 DFQATT, CDR2 SNEGSKA (reference sequence). The CDR3 runs 14 residues. The CDR3 coding sequence is TGCAGTGCTACGCGGACAACAATATCCTACGAGCAGTACTTC. Amino acids: CSATRTTISYEQYF.

The chain joins TRBV15 to TRBJ1-2, with D maybe TRBD1 (6 bases). CDR3 length: 16 amino acids. Germline V lookup: CDR1 LNHNV, CDR2 YYDKDF (reference sequence). Trimming pared 0 bases from V and 6 bases from J, leaving 17 bases between. DNA of the CDR3: TGTGCCACCAGCAGAGATCTCGGGGGCGGAACAGATGGCTACACCTTC. It specifies CATSRDLGGGTDGYTF.

The table lists this clonotype with a few counts. The chain links TRBV15 to TRBJ2-2; D not certain. CDR3 length: 15 amino acids. Germline CDR1 and CDR2: LNHNV and YYDKDF (reference sequence). Trimming cost V 1 base and J 2 bases, with 8 bases left between them. The chain's CDR3 is CATSRAGSNTGELFF. CDR3 nucleotide sequence: TGTGCCACCAGCAGAGCGGGCAGCAACACCGGGGAGCTGTTTTTT.

The CDR3 sequence: CSARAGTAYGYTF. CDR3 coding DNA: TGCAGTGCTAGAGCCGGGACAGCCTATGGCTACACCTTC. The rearrangement links TRBV20-1 to TRBJ1-2, with 7 bases identical to TRBD1. The junction had 3 bases not matched to a gene; V was cut back by 1 base and J by 4 bases. The CDR3 is 13 amino acids. CDR1 and CDR2 from the germline V gene are DFQATT and SNEGSKA (reference sequence).

V and J are TRBV19 and TRBJ2-5; D perhaps matches TRBD1 (5 bases). Germline V gives CDR1 LNHDA, CDR2 SQIVND (reference sequence). The ends were cut back, 10 bases at V and 6 bases at J, with 18 bases in the middle. This CDR3 region has 13 residues. CDR3 sequence reads: CATMDGHRQTQYF. The CDR3, as DNA: TGTGCCACCATGGACGGACACCGTCAGACCCAGTACTTC. Supplemented by reference TRBV19 and TRBJ2-5, the full variable domain reads DGGITQSPKYLFRKEGQNVTLSCEQNLNHDAMYWYRQDPGQGLRLIYYSQIVNDFQKGDIAEGYSVSREKKESFPLTVTSAQKNPTAFYLCATMDGHRQTQYFGPGTRLLVL.

V and J are TRBV2 and TRBJ2-5, with 8 bases that match TRBD2. Germline assignment: CDR1 SNHLY and CDR2 FYNNEI. The CDR3 extends over 15 amino acids. V dropped 6 bases and J dropped 4; count of bases not matched to a gene: 10. The CDR3 sequence: CASSSTAGGRETQYF. In DNA form, the CDR3 reads TGTGCCAGCAGCTCCACGGCGGGGGGTAGAGAGACCCAGTACTTC.

The chain carries TRBV3-1 and TRBJ1-2; D gene unclear. CDR3 size: 14 residues. Germline V CDR1 and CDR2: LGHDT, YNNKEL (reference sequence). V was cut by 2 bases and J by 4 bases, with 11 bases left in between. The CDR3 DNA follows: TGTGCCAGCAGCCAAACCGGGAACCCCTATGGCTACACCTTC. It specifies CASSQTGNPYGYTF.

This clonotype occurred a few times. CDR3 sequence: CASSQEEGWETQYF. DNA for the CDR3: TGTGCCAGCAGCCAAGAGGAAGGATGGGAGACCCAGTACTTC. The chain couples TRBV3-1 to TRBJ2-5; D is ambiguous. V was shortened by 0 bases and J by 5 bases, with 10 bases between the two germline ends. This CDR3 has 14 residues. CDR1 is LGHDT, CDR2 YNNKEL, per germline (reference sequence).

This clonotype was detected only a few times. The chain uses TRBV6-5 and TRBJ2-3, with 7 bases aligning to TRBD2. Germline-derived CDR1 and CDR2 are MNHEY and SVGAGI. V lost 6 bases and J lost 1; bases outside the gene matches: 4. The CDR3 is 14 amino acids. The CDR3 coding sequence is TGTGCCAGCAGGGCAGCGGGACGCACAGATACGCAGTATTTT. It encodes CASRAAGRTDTQYF.

The chain couples TRBV7-2 to TRBJ2-1; 9 positions agree with TRBD1. This CDR3 region has 15 residues. V lost 4 bases to trimming and J lost 5 bases; unmatched junction nucleotides: 6. Germline assignment: CDR1 SGHTA and CDR2 FQGNSA. In nucleotides, the CDR3 is TGTGCCAGCAGCTCCGCACAGGGGGCCCACAATGAGCAGTTCTTC. Protein product: CASSSAQGAHNEQFF.

This clonotype was seen a few times. The chain recombines TRBV10-3 with TRBJ2-3, with D perhaps given as TRBD1 or TRBD2 (5 bases each). Germline CDR1 ENHRY, CDR2 SYGVKD. Trimming took 0 bases from V and 6 from J, leaving 7 bases between them. The CDR3 runs 13 residues. Written as DNA, the CDR3 is TGTGCCATCAGTGAGTCGAGGGGCGATACGCAGTATTTT. It specifies CAISESRGDTQYF.

In this sample, this clonotype turned up a few times. The genes are TRBV12-3 or TRBV12-4 and TRBJ2-7; TRBD1 is a possible D gene (6 bases). V shed 6 bases and J shed 2 bases, with 11 bases lying between them. This CDR3 has 13 amino acids. The CDR3 DNA sequence: TGTGCCAGCAGACCGGCAGGGGCCTACGAGCAGTACTTC. Translation: CASRPAGAYEQYF.

This clonotype was counted a few times. The germline gene is not matched at one end of the junction; a read error may be the cause. The genes are TRBV4-2 and TRBJ1-5; D is possibly TRBD1 (5 bases). Germline V gene data show CDR1 as LGHNA and CDR2 as YNFKEQ. The CDR3 spans 15 residues. This CDR3 reads CAGSQARDSNQPQHF. For the CDR3, the DNA is TGTGCCGGCAGCCAGGCCCGGGACAGCAATCAGCCCCAGCATTTT.

The V and J genes are TRBV3-1 and TRBJ2-5; 8 bases are shared with TRBD2. Germline CDR1 and CDR2: LGHDT and YNNKEL (reference sequence). This CDR3 is built from 15 residues. The V gene end was trimmed by 4 bases and the J gene end by 5 bases; junction bases not matched to a gene: 9. Here the CDR3 DNA reads TGTGCCAGCAGCCGGACTCTAGCGGGCGGGGAGACCCAGTACTTC. It is translated as CASSRTLAGGETQYF.

V gene TRBV28 combines with J gene TRBJ2-5; TRBD2 matches at 9 bases. The J segment lost 5 bases and the V segment lost 7 bases, leaving 5 bases of the junction unmatched. CDR3 size: 13 residues. The V gene's germline CDR1 is MDHEN and CDR2 SYDVKM. CDR3: CASTVSGRETQYF. In nucleotides, the CDR3 is TGTGCCAGCACCGTGAGCGGGAGGGAGACCCAGTACTTC.

This clonotype has more than one count but fewer than ten. The chain carries TRBV11-2 and TRBJ2-7; D gene uncertain. Trimming pared 3 bases from V and 1 base from J, leaving 10 bases between. The CDR3 runs to 14 residues. Germline values: CDR1 SGHAT, CDR2 FQNNGV. The CDR3 reads CASSFVGPSYEQYF. The DNA for the CDR3 is TGTGCCAGCAGCTTCGTGGGTCCTTCCTACGAGCAGTACTTC.

The chain uses TRBV19 and TRBJ1-5; D is unclear. V lost 3 bases to trimming and J lost 3 bases, with 15 bases between them. Per the germline V gene, CDR1 is LNHDA and CDR2 is SQIVND (reference sequence). The CDR3 is 16 amino acids. The CDR3 coding sequence is TGTGCCAGTAGTATCTTCCCTGAACAGCTCAATCAGCCCCAGCATTTT. It specifies CASSIFPEQLNQPQHF.

This clonotype was seen only once. This chain connects TRBV11-2 to TRBJ2-5, with 13 bases that match TRBD2. V was clipped by 5 bases and J by 3 bases; unmatched bases: 6. CDR1 and CDR2 from the germline V gene are SGHAT and FQNNGV. This CDR3 has 16 residues. The CDR3 DNA reads as TGTGCCAGCAGCACACCCGGACTAGCGGGAGAAGAGACCCAGTACTTC. Protein product: CASSTPGLAGEETQYF.

The gene calls are TRBV7-8 and TRBJ2-5; 11 bases agree with TRBD2. The CDR3 is 17 amino acids. Trimming cost V 4 bases and J 5 bases; bases outside gene matches: 12. Germline V gene sequence: CDR1 SGHVS, CDR2 FQNEAQ. The CDR3: CASSSTSGVLKGETQYF. In nucleotides, the CDR3 is TGTGCCAGCAGCTCGACTAGCGGGGTCCTGAAGGGGGAGACCCAGTACTTC.

The chain couples TRBV18 to TRBJ2-1, with D unresolved. Trimming removed 3 bases at V and 3 bases at J, with 9 bases between. There are 14 residues in the CDR3. Germline V gives CDR1 KGHSH, CDR2 LQKENI. The DNA for the CDR3 is TGTGCCAGCTCACCCCCCTACGACTACAATGAGCAGTTCTTC. Its translation is CASSPPYDYNEQFF.

CDR3 nucleotide sequence: TGTGCCAGCGTAACTAGCGGAAACACCGGGGAGCTGTTTTTT. Encoded protein: CASVTSGNTGELFF. V gene TRBV28 combines with J gene TRBJ2-2; TRBD2 matches at 8 bases. V shed 8 bases and J 2 bases; nucleotides not matched to a gene: 4. This CDR3 comprises 14 residues. Germline lookup yields CDR1 MDHEN and CDR2 SYDVKM.

The chain joins TRBV12-3 or TRBV12-4 to TRBJ2-7; weak D call: TRBD1 (5 bases). CDR3 length: 15 residues. Deletions cut 4 bases from V and 0 bases from J, with 13 bases between. CDR3 bases: TGTGCCAGCAGTTATAGGAGACAGAGCTCCTACGAGCAGTACTTC. It specifies CASSYRRQSSYEQYF.

The chain has TRBV14 and TRBJ1-2; 7 bases line up with TRBD1. Germline assignment: CDR1 SGHDN and CDR2 FVKESK. The J segment lost 3 bases and the V segment lost 4 bases, leaving 5 bases of the junction unmatched. This CDR3 region has 14 residues. In nucleotides, the CDR3 is TGTGCCAGCAGCCGCGACGGGACAGACTATGGCTACACCTTC. Its protein product is CASSRDGTDYGYTF.

This clonotype was seen a handful of times. This chain uses TRBV5-5 with TRBJ2-7, with a possible D match to TRBD1 (6 bases). Between the trimmed V and J ends, which lost 4 bases and 5 bases, there was a span of 19 bases. CDR1 is SGHKS, CDR2 YYEKEE, per germline (reference sequence). The CDR3 runs 15 residues. The CDR3 DNA reads as TGTGCCAGCAGCCGGGACAACTTAATCAACCACGAGCAGTACTTC. Its translation: CASSRDNLINHEQYF. The full variable domain, its missing parts supplied by reference TRBV5-5 and TRBJ2-7, is DAGVTQSPTHLIKTRGQQVTLRCSPISGHKSVSWYQQVLGQGPQFIFQYYEKEERGRGNFPDRFSARQFPNYSSELNVNALLLGDSALYLCASSRDNLINHEQYFGPGTRLTVT.

The V and J genes are TRBV6-5 and TRBJ1-2, with D unclear. Germline CDR1 and CDR2: MNHEY and SVGAGI. This CDR3 contains 11 residues. V lost 8 bases, J lost 8 bases, and 12 bases lay in between. Here the CDR3 reads CASANGYGYTF. DNA of the CDR3: TGTGCCAGCGCAAATGGGTACGGCTACACCTTC.

This clonotype occurred a few times. The chain links TRBV29-1 to TRBJ1-2; 9 bases map to TRBD1. V shed 6 bases, J shed 13 bases, and the junction held 6 bases outside the gene matches. CDR1 is SQVTM, CDR2 ANQGSEA, per germline. The CDR3 is 10 residues long. CDR3 nucleotides: TGCAGCGTGGACAGGGGCGGGGGCACCTTC. It yields the protein CSVDRGGGTF.